This T cell receptor (beta chain) was identified during a study of cytomegalovirus exposure and HLA in healthy donors (dated by TCRdb to between 2016 and 2019). Some background on the complete study: In an earlier analysis of about 560 of the donors, about 260 Gb of sequence data and 90 million to 120 million unique TCR beta sequences from about 190 million T cells were reported. The study combined high-throughput TCR immunosequencing, statistical association of individual TCRs with disease status, and machine learning to predict cytomegalovirus infection status. About 300 gigabases of sequencing data and approximately 85 million unique TCR sequences were included in an early release covering about 700 HLA-typed donors. The later analysis used no new phenotypic data to find candidate immune exposures, relying instead on TCR beta sequences and their occurrence across donors. Genome-wide SNP genotypes for about 65% of the roughly 670 donors were used in a later genetic analysis, which treated that subset as a discovery cohort. Besides the first cohort of some 670 subjects, a separate validation cohort made up of 90 to 150 different subjects was used. Both class I and class II loci were covered by HLA typing, at four-digit resolution. All discovery cohort repertoires had been generated on a single sequencing platform. Because of strong linkage in the cohort, five DR-DQ haplotypes were treated as single units for association and clustering. The number of donors typed differed by locus, with roughly 629-640 for A, B, C, DRB1 and DQB1, more than 500 for DQA1, approximately 570 for DPA1, and around 430 for DPB1. The T cell repertoires of around 670 subjects were profiled by immunosequencing and related to cytomegalovirus serostatus. On average, about 200,000 unique TCR beta nucleotide sequences were sequenced per donor among about 400 genotyped donors of the cohort, with 15% to 20% of those sequences being non-productive. Alongside the repertoire data, information on donor age, sex, ethnicity and CMV serostatus was compiled. Of the roughly 410 genotyped donors, 80% to 90% were placed in the genetic ancestry cluster associated with self-reported Caucasian donors. The study was designed to test whether signatures of past pathogen exposure could be identified by cataloging public T cell receptors. An earlier analysis of several hundred of the donors used high-throughput TCR beta sequencing to judge whether each TCR beta V gene segment behaved as functional or pseudogenic. To study patterns of TCR occurrence, a later analysis re-analyzed previously published TCR beta repertoires from around 700 donors and added high-resolution HLA genotyping. Broader findings and caveats from the paper: A further reported finding was that TCR beta sequences accurately predicted the HLA-A and HLA-B alleles for most subjects in the first cohort. Because counts were too low, 15 to 20 rarely observed V segments, including chromosome 9 orphons, were left out of the earlier analysis of some 640 of the donors. Only TCR beta chains were sequenced in this cohort, and the absence of alpha or paired-chain data limited detectable features. It was suggested by the authors that the approach could potentially be generalized to other disease states and immunological phenotypes. The study listed 164 TCR beta chains as associated with cytomegalovirus. A group of highly shared sequence variants was considered likely to be a technical artifact of the sequencing pipeline. In a later analysis, TCR association rates were found to vary across HLA loci, with the most associated TCRs seen for DRB1 alleles and the fewest for HLA-C alleles. Because HLA typing was unavailable for some donors at each locus, only the typed subset was used in association tests. A later analysis found that HLA-associated TCR beta chains were more clonally expanded and had lower generation probabilities than equally common non-associated chains. A later analysis reported that several top co-occurrence clusters appeared linked to parvovirus B19, influenza, CMV and Epstein-Barr virus. In a later analysis, 16,951 TCR beta sequences were associated with specific HLA alleles at a false discovery rate of 0.05. Most TCR sequences were observed very rarely across donors, whereas some public TCRs were present in many individuals. Immune exposure information for the cohort was limited to CMV serostatus. In a later genetic analysis, fewer N-insertions in productive TCRs were reported among donors in an Asian-associated ancestry cluster than the roughly 700-donor mean. Broadly in line with IMGT annotations, most TCR beta V segments showed up in productive rearrangements about 87% or about 30% of the time in an earlier analysis of approximately 600 of the donors. In a later genetic analysis, a missense DCLRE1C variant was associated with V-gene and J-gene trimming of TCR beta chains, and the association was replicated in an independent cohort. In a later analysis, most CMV-associated TCR beta chains were found to appear HLA-restricted, with HLA associations seemingly driven largely by CMV exposure. The presence/absence analyses assumed that sequencing depth was roughly uniform across donors, and that assumption may not be true. The classifier was reported to diagnose cytomegalovirus status with high specificity and sensitivity in both the original and validation cohorts. Assigning TCR associations to individual alleles was difficult when HLA alleles, especially DR and DQ, strongly co-occurred. Linkage disequilibrium might explain the correlated functional status among segregating V segments, but an unknown experimental factor could not be ruled out. Because the 87-base-pair reads could not distinguish some IMGT-functional V segments, including TRBV6-2 and TRBV6-3, those segments were excluded. In vitro tests confirmed that a few of the cytomegalovirus-associated TCR beta chains recognize cytomegalovirus antigens.

The CDR3 covers 14 residues, taking in both the cysteine and the phenylalanine. The read is trimmed to its CDR3 DNA, 42 bases read in frame from base 1. For CDR1 and CDR2, the germline V gene (reference sequence) lists LNHDA and SQIVND. From V the trimming removes 8 bases and from J it removes 0 bases, while the gene matches leave 7 bases of the junction unaccounted for. The cohort was made up of 500 to 850 healthy bone marrow donors. At the time of sampling, all cohort members were nominally healthy, though unrecorded immune exposures were likely present. The donor was CMV seropositive and was included in the group of approximately 310 seropositive cohort members. Each donor provided a peripheral blood sample, and peripheral blood mononuclear cells were used for TCR beta sequencing. The Qiagen DNeasy Blood Extraction Kit was used to extract genomic DNA from the blood cell samples. About this clone: Its antigen remains undetermined. Base qualities are not provided; no much larger clone lies one nucleotide away.

Receptors were amplified or captured by the immunoSEQ multiplex PCR assay. For the multiplex PCR, a mixture combining 60 forward primers for TCR Vbeta segments and 13 reverse primers for TCR Jbeta segments was used. The CDR3 region of rearranged TCR beta genes was amplified from genomic DNA with a multiplex PCR assay. The amplified TCR beta libraries were sequenced on the Illumina HiSeq System as 87-base-pair reads. From the authors' description of their analysis: In a later analysis, about 80 million unique TCR beta chains were counted across the approximately 640 repertoires, and roughly 11 million of these chains were shared by at least two donors. Raw reads were error-corrected and collapsed into unique sequences by a nearest-neighbor algorithm in which closely related sequences were merged to remove PCR and sequencing errors. To assign V, D and J gene segments, CDR3 sequences were aligned to IMGT reference sequences. For a sequence to be retained, a match of at least six nucleotides was required to both a V gene segment and a J gene segment. Rearrangements were classified as productive when the CDR3 lacked stop codons and remained in frame with V and J, and all other rearrangements were classified as non-productive. CDR3 was defined according to IMGT convention as the region running from the second conserved V-encoded cysteine to the conserved J-encoded phenylalanine. In an earlier analysis of more than 550 of the donors, sequences lacking an unambiguous match to a single V gene segment were excluded. In an earlier analysis of 450 to 700 of the donors, V segments were called functional above 56.7% productive rearrangements and were called segregating when the between-donor standard deviation exceeded 5%. To diagnose cytomegalovirus status from the catalog of TCR beta chain sequences, a statistical classification framework was built. V and J gene assignment, in a later analysis, came from comparing TCR nucleotide sequences with IMGT/GENE-DB human TR gene sequences. A later analysis assigned CDR3 sequences and most-parsimonious VDJ recombination scenarios with the TCRdist pipeline. In a later analysis, each TCR beta chain was defined by its CDR3 amino acid sequence together with its V-gene family, and reads without a unique V-gene family were excluded. To address suspected cross-contamination and a sequencing artifact, a later analysis removed 550 to 750 highly shared, low-generation-probability nucleotide sequences. For each public chain, a later analysis derived a clonal expansion index from normalized ranks of inferred template counts within each repertoire. In a later analysis, generation probabilities were computed using a VDJ recombination model fitted to out-of-frame rearrangements, and the results were checked against IGoR. A later analysis scored TCR-TCR, TCR-HLA and TCR-CMV co-occurrence with hypergeometric tests, applying a repertoire-size bias correction to TCR pairs. In a later analysis, false discovery rates were estimated by permuting HLA or CMV assignments 20 times. In a later analysis, co-occurring TCRs were grouped using DBSCAN, with TCRdist sequence similarity added in when clustering inside HLA-allele-positive subsets. For co-occurrence clustering, repertoires with fewer than 30,000 or more than 120,000 public chains were excluded, along with roughly five repertoires with anomalous nucleotide sharing. Sourced from immuneACCESS, this table was stored by TCRdb with only in-frame sequences that have V and J called. A share of the clones is absent; for the studies checked, an unresolved V gene accounts for under half, and the remainder has no known explanation. V and J calls and clone size follow that table, whereas D and trimming were derived from the DNA. The sample table contains 95,000 to 150,000 clones; only one count was recorded for roughly 80% of them. 8.8% of the sample lies in the top ten.

Material: PBMCs. The TCR was taken from a female donor in good health and CMV-seropositive. The receptor chain draws on TRBV19 and TRBJ2-7, with TRBD1 matching 7 junction bases. The CDR3 in this case is CASGPTGTSYEQYF. The sequenced DNA: TGTGCCAGTGGACCGACAGGGACCTCCTACGAGCAGTACTTC.